The 30 T cell receptor beta chains reported below all come from one sample, sequenced in a study of blood T cell repertoires in COVID-19 (dated by TCRdb to the early 2020s). Libraries were prepared through the immunoSEQ multiplex PCR assay. TCRdb retrieved this table from immuneACCESS and kept in-frame rearrangements only. Not all clones are present; in checked studies, unresolved V genes account for under half, and no reason is known for the remainder. The sample table records about 250,000 clones; around 88% of these occur just once. Clones ranked in the top ten supply 5% to 7% of the sample. Sequencing was carried out using peripheral blood. The source is a woman of 80 years or more with COVID-19, enrolled during active disease.

This sequence joins TRBV2 and TRBJ1-5; 8 bases line up with TRBD1. Trimming at V came to 7 bases and at J to 8 bases, leaving 7 bases not matched to a gene. CDR3 length: 13 amino acids. Germline V CDR1 and CDR2: SNHLY, FYNNEI. CDR3 sequence reads: CASTTGGREPQHF. CDR3 sequence (DNA): TGTGCCAGCACCACAGGGGGACGGGAGCCCCAGCATTTT.

The chain links TRBV12-3 or TRBV12-4 to TRBJ1-4; D ambiguous. Trimming cost V 5 bases and J 3 bases, with 7 bases left between them. The CDR3 has 13 residues. DNA of the CDR3: TGTGCCAGCAGTCGGGGTCCTAATGAAAAACTGTTTTTT. The encoded protein is CASSRGPNEKLFF.

The V and J genes are TRBV5-1 and TRBJ2-5; 7 positions match TRBD1. This CDR3 has 16 amino acids. Trimming took 3 bases from V and 1 from J; bases not matched to a gene: 9. Germline-derived CDR1 and CDR2 are SGHRS and YFSETQ. The CDR3 spells CASSWGQPPGQETQYF. Written as DNA, the CDR3 is TGCGCCAGCAGCTGGGGACAGCCTCCGGGCCAAGAGACCCAGTACTTC.

This chain uses TRBV5-8 with TRBJ1-3; 11 bases align to TRBD1. The J segment lost 8 bases and the V segment lost 4 bases, leaving 5 bases of the junction unmatched. Germline V gene sequence: CDR1 SGHTS, CDR2 YDEGEE. The CDR3 runs to 14 residues. The CDR3 region has the DNA TGTGCCAGCAGCCGCGGACAGGGGGCTTACACCATATATTTT. Its protein is CASSRGQGAYTIYF.

The V and J genes are TRBV28 and TRBJ1-2; 8 bases align to TRBD1. Germline V gene sequence: CDR1 MDHEN, CDR2 SYDVKM. This CDR3 contains 13 residues. J was trimmed by 4 bases and V by 6 bases; bases with no gene match: 4. The CDR3 nucleotides are TGTGCCAGCAGCCGACAGGGGCGCTATGGCTACACCTTC. Its translation is CASSRQGRYGYTF.

The chain links TRBV28 to TRBJ1-5, with 7 nucleotides matching TRBD1. The length of the CDR3 is 18 residues. The V gene end was trimmed by 8 bases and the J gene end by 3 bases; junction bases not matched to a gene: 19. Germline CDR1 and CDR2: MDHEN and SYDVKM. The CDR3, as DNA: TGTGCCAGCCATAGGGTCGTTTCGCCGGGACAGCCCAATCAGCCCCAGCATTTT. This codes for CASHRVVSPGQPNQPQHF.

The gene calls are TRBV6-5 and TRBJ2-1; D might be TRBD1 (6 bases). CDR3 length equals 11 residues. The V end was cut by 6 bases, the J end by 12 bases, with 12 bases between. Germline lookup yields CDR1 MNHEY and CDR2 SVGAGI. The CDR3 loop is CASSRQERQFF. In DNA form, the CDR3 reads TGTGCCAGCAGCCGACAGGAACGGCAGTTCTTC.

Only one count was recorded for this clone. V gene TRBV4-2 combines with J gene TRBJ2-1, with D perhaps TRBD2 (7 bases). Trimming took 4 bases from V and 11 from J, leaving 15 bases between them. CDR3 length equals 13 residues. Germline lookup yields CDR1 LGHNA and CDR2 YNFKEQ. CDR3 in DNA: TGTGCCAGCAGCCCCCTGGGAGGGGGGAAGCAGTTCTTC. Its translation is CASSPLGGGKQFF.

The chain employs TRBV6-6 and TRBJ1-5, with no clear D. This CDR3 is built from 13 residues. Germline-derived CDR1 and CDR2 are MNHNY and SVGAGI (reference sequence). Between the trimmed V and J ends, which lost 8 bases and 3 bases, there was a span of 11 bases. CDR3 residues: CASATVSNQPQHF. The CDR3 DNA reads TGTGCCAGCGCTACGGTCTCCAATCAGCCCCAGCATTTT.

J is TRBJ1-2 and V is TRBV19; D is unclear. Germline-derived CDR1 and CDR2 are LNHDA and SQIVND (reference sequence). Trimming removed 0 bases at V and 4 bases at J, with 6 bases between. The CDR3 contains 13 residues. CDR3 sequence reads: CASSIDLFYGYTF. DNA for the CDR3: TGTGCCAGTAGTATAGACCTATTCTATGGCTACACCTTC.

The rearrangement joins TRBV18 to TRBJ2-5; no reliable D call. The CDR3 loop spans 13 amino acids. The germline V gene encodes CDR1 KGHSH and CDR2 LQKENI. Trimming removed 3 bases at V and 3 bases at J, with 8 bases between. CDR3 amino acids: CASSPRQEETQYF. DNA of the CDR3: TGTGCCAGCTCACCCCGGCAGGAAGAGACCCAGTACTTC.

The chain recombines TRBV5-1 with TRBJ2-3; D gene ambiguous. The CDR3 spans 19 residues. With 6 bases removed from V and 0 bases from J, the gap between germline ends came to 26 bases. Germline V gene lookup returns CDR1 SGHRS and CDR2 YFSETQ. CDR3 nucleotide sequence: TGCGCCAGCACCCGATTACGCGTTAGCCTTCTCCTTAGCACAGATACGCAGTATTTT. Protein product: CASTRLRVSLLLSTDTQYF.

The chain is built from TRBV5-5 and TRBJ2-7; D call uncertain. CDR3 length: 15 amino acids. Trimming took 1 base from V and 3 from J, leaving 14 bases between them. Per germline, CDR1 SGHKS and CDR2 YYEKEE (reference sequence). CDR3 sequence reads: CASSLNVQAYYEQYF. CDR3 sequence (DNA): TGTGCCAGCAGCTTGAACGTCCAGGCCTACTACGAGCAGTACTTC.

J is TRBJ1-4 and V is TRBV6-4, with D possibly TRBD1 on 5 matching bases. V was cut by 3 bases and J by 7 bases, with 9 bases left in between. This CDR3 region has 13 residues. Per germline, CDR1 MRHNA and CDR2 SNTAGT. CDR3 region: CASSEGGGEKLFF. The CDR3 bases are TGTGCCAGCAGTGAGGGGGGGGGTGAAAAACTGTTTTTT.

The V and J genes are TRBV7-9 and TRBJ1-1, with TRBD1 matching 7 bases. Germline CDR1 SEHNR, CDR2 FQNEAQ (reference sequence). This CDR3 is 15 amino acids long. The V and J ends lost 5 bases and 2 bases, in that order; junction bases with no gene match: 8. In DNA, the CDR3 is TGTGCCAGCAGCGTCGGGGGACAGCTAAACACTGAAGCTTTCTTT. Its protein is CASSVGGQLNTEAFF.

The chain is built from TRBV24-1 and TRBJ1-2; D call uncertain. The germline CDR1 and CDR2 sequences are KGHDR and SFDVKD. With 3 bases removed from V and 5 bases from J, the gap between germline ends came to 15 bases. The CDR3 length is 15 residues. As DNA, the CDR3 is TGTGCCACCAGTGATACCCGGGAGGAAAGGTATGGCTACACCTTC. It specifies CATSDTREERYGYTF.

This chain joins TRBV19 and TRBJ1-1; unclear D gene. With 3 bases removed from V and 0 bases from J, the gap between germline ends came to 11 bases. Germline V CDR1 and CDR2: LNHDA, SQIVND (reference sequence). There are 15 residues in the CDR3. The CDR3, as DNA: TGTGCCAGTAGTATCGGGTTGGAGTTGAACACTGAAGCTTTCTTT. This codes for CASSIGLELNTEAFF.

The chain is built from TRBV29-1 and TRBJ1-1; D might be TRBD1 (6 bases). The CDR3 extends over 13 amino acids. Germline-derived CDR1 and CDR2 are SQVTM and ANQGSEA. Trimming stripped 7 bases from V and 5 bases from J, with 17 bases between. CDR3 residues: CSGYEGGRTEAFF. The CDR3 coding sequence is TGCAGCGGTTATGAGGGGGGGAGGACTGAAGCTTTCTTT.

This clone appeared a single time. This rearrangement joins TRBV3-1 (or the pseudogene TRBV3-2) to TRBJ2-7; D is possibly TRBD2 (6 bases). V shed 3 bases and J shed 6 bases, with 15 bases lying between them. The CDR3 is 14 residues long. Germline values: CDR1 LGHDT, CDR2 YNNKEL (reference sequence). The CDR3 spells CASSQNRGTGEQYV. CDR3 DNA sequence: TGTGCCAGCAGCCAGAACCGGGGGACGGGCGAGCAGTACGTC.

The count of this clone is one. The chain uses TRBV19 and TRBJ2-1; 7 nucleotides match TRBD2. The CDR3 runs to 13 residues. The V and J ends lost 7 bases and 5 bases, in that order; junction bases with no gene match: 5. The V gene's germline CDR1 is LNHDA and CDR2 SQIVND (reference sequence). In nucleotides, the CDR3 is TGTGCCAGTAAGTGGGAGGGGAACAATGAGCAGTTCTTC. It encodes CASKWEGNNEQFF. The whole variable domain, filled in from reference TRBV19 and TRBJ2-1, reads DGGITQSPKYLFRKEGQNVTLSCEQNLNHDAMYWYRQDPGQGLRLIYYSQIVNDFQKGDIAEGYSVSREKKESFPLTVTSAQKNPTAFYLCASKWEGNNEQFFGPGTRLTVL.

This clone was detected a few times. The chain uses TRBV5-1 and TRBJ1-2, with a weak D call TRBD1 (5 bases). There are 13 residues in the CDR3. V lost 4 bases, J lost 8 bases, and 15 bases lay in between. CDR1 and CDR2 (germline): SGHRS, YFSETQ. The CDR3 region has the DNA TGCGCCAGCAGCCGAGAAGGGGCGGAGGGCTACACCTTC. Protein: CASSREGAEGYTF.

CDR3: CASSLDSSGGNQPQHF. The CDR3 nucleotides read TGCGCCAGCAGCTTGGACTCCTCTGGAGGCAATCAGCCCCAGCATTTT. This chain connects TRBV5-1 to TRBJ1-5; D gene unclear. Trimming took off 0 bases at V and 2 bases at J, with 12 bases between the two ends. The germline gives CDR1 SGHRS, CDR2 YFSETQ. This CDR3 contains 16 residues.

The chain is built from TRBV5-1 and TRBJ1-2; D is uncertain. Germline CDR1 is SGHRS and CDR2 is YFSETQ. This CDR3 has 14 residues. V was pared by 0 bases and J by 6 bases, with 12 bases between. The CDR3: CASSLARASDGYTF. The CDR3 region has the DNA TGCGCCAGCAGCTTGGCGCGGGCGTCGGATGGCTACACCTTC.

The CDR3 sequence: CASSPTPDFFRDYGYTF. The CDR3 nucleotides read TGTGCCAGCAGCCCTACACCCGACTTTTTTCGCGACTATGGCTACACCTTC. The rearrangement joins TRBV11-2 to TRBJ1-2; D call uncertain. The CDR3 consists of 17 residues. The germline gives CDR1 SGHAT, CDR2 FQNNGV. The V end was cut by 5 bases, the J end by 3 bases, with 22 bases between.

The rearrangement links TRBV4-2 to TRBJ1-6; 10 nucleotides agree with TRBD1. J was trimmed by 10 bases and V by 1 base; bases with no gene match: 7. CDR3 length: 16 amino acids. Germline assignment: CDR1 LGHNA and CDR2 YNFKEQ. The CDR3 here is CASSQGQGASQSPLHF. The DNA for the CDR3 is TGTGCCAGCAGCCAAGGACAGGGGGCCTCTCAGTCACCCCTCCACTTT.

As to this clone: At the DNA level, this CDR3 is encoded by other sequences in the same sample as well. The chain joins TRBV5-4 to TRBJ2-2; D not resolved. The V and J ends lost 0 bases and 2 bases respectively, with 5 bases between them. Per the germline V gene, CDR1 is SGHNT and CDR2 is YYREEE (reference sequence). This CDR3 has 14 amino acids. The CDR3 is CASSLDRNTGELFF. DNA of the CDR3: TGTGCCAGCAGCTTGGACAGAAACACCGGGGAGCTGTTTTTT.

The chain uses TRBV10-2 and TRBJ1-5; D possibly corresponds to TRBD1 (5 bases). This CDR3 is 14 amino acids long. In germline, CDR1 is WSHSY, CDR2 SAAADI. Trimming took off 2 bases at V and 7 bases at J, with 12 bases between the two ends. Here the CDR3 reads CASSEGRGRQPQHF. The CDR3 bases are TGCGCCAGCAGTGAGGGGAGGGGCCGGCAGCCCCAGCATTTT.

CDR3 in DNA: TGTGCCAGCAGCCCCCATTGGGGCCGAGAAAAACTGTTTTTT. It codes for CASSPHWGREKLFF. The chain recombines TRBV5-6 with TRBJ1-4; TRBD1 might be the D (5 bases). The CDR3 is 14 amino acids. Trimming pared 4 bases from V and 8 bases from J, leaving 15 bases between. Germline V gene lookup returns CDR1 SGHDT and CDR2 YYEEEE.

The chain links TRBV10-3 to TRBJ1-1; no clear D gene. The germline V gene encodes CDR1 ENHRY and CDR2 SYGVKD. The ends were cut back, 2 bases at V and 0 bases at J, with 10 bases in the middle. The CDR3 loop spans 15 amino acids. CDR3 sequence reads: CAISEGPVMNTEAFF. The DNA of the CDR3 is TGTGCCATCAGTGAGGGGCCAGTAATGAACACTGAAGCTTTCTTT.

The CDR3 coding sequence is TGTGCCAGCAGCGTCCGCCCCCGGGACAGGGGGCCCTATTATAGCAATCAGCCCCAGCATTTT. Protein product: CASSVRPRDRGPYYSNQPQHF. V is TRBV9 and J is TRBJ1-5; TRBD1 aligns across 12 bases. This CDR3 spans 21 amino acids. CDR1 is SGDLS, CDR2 YYNGEE, per germline. Germline trimming cut 2 bases from V and 0 bases from J; bases unmatched to any gene: 15. The complete variable domain, with remaining parts taken from reference TRBV9 and TRBJ1-5, reads DSGVTQTPKHLITATGQRVTLRCSPRSGDLSVYWYQQSLDQGLQFLIQYYNGEERAKGNILERFSAQQFPDLHSELNLSSLELGDSALYFCASSVRPRDRGPYYSNQPQHFGDGTRLSIL.